Listed here is a single TCR beta chain. Its antigen is not known. The data derive from a study of post-analysis software for immune sequencing data. For the study at large: The cohort encompassed relapsing-remitting, secondary progressive and progressive-relapsing multiple sclerosis disease courses.

Unique molecular identifiers had been added to the TCR beta cDNA libraries. A single record per CDR3 protein comes from TCRdb applying MiXCR to the PCR reads. The table includes about 800,000 distinct CDR3 sequences, 30% detected once. V shed 4 bases and J shed 8 bases, with 20 bases lying between them. From germline, CDR1 is MDHEN and CDR2 SYDVKM. The CDR3 runs to 16 residues. Study observations and caveats: Elevated frequency relative to controls characterized several TRBV segments in patients, TRBV5-6, TRBV5-1 and TRBV20-1 among them. Significantly lower normalized Chao1 diversity was seen in multiple sclerosis patients than in controls.

The sequence derives from a girl aged 10 to 17 with multiple sclerosis. The chain uses TRBV28 and TRBJ1-4; a weak D match, TRBD1 (6 bases). What was sequenced was blood. The CDR3 here is CASSWGPTGFGEKLFF. The CDR3 bases are TGTGCCAGCAGTTGGGGCCCTACAGGGTTTGGGGAAAAACTGTTTTTT.